This passage covers 3 T cell receptor beta chains from one sample sequenced in a study of T-cell memory formation after mild COVID-19. TCRdb itself ran the 5' RACE reads through MiXCR, one entry per CDR3 protein. The profile shows 280,000 or so distinct CDR3 sequences, roughly 8% of them singletons. The sequencing input was PBMCs or a T cell subset sorted from them (not recorded which). The receptor source for this set is a man aged 18 to 29 who had mild COVID-19 (a few samples of this study predate the infection). Cell type and time point are not known.

CDR3 sequence reads: CASSQTSGNNEQFF. CDR3 bases: TGTGCCAGCAGCCAAACTAGCGGGAACAATGAGCAGTTCTTC. V and J are TRBV7-9 and TRBJ2-1; 10 nucleotides agree with TRBD2. The CDR3 covers 14 residues. Germline values: CDR1 SEHNR, CDR2 FQNEAQ (reference sequence). V gave up 5 bases and J gave up 5 bases; unmatched junction bases: 3.

This clonotype was detected a few times. CDR3 amino acids: CASSGGQTRGDTQYF. The CDR3 bases are TGCGCCAGCAGTGGGGGACAGACCCGGGGGGATACGCAGTATTTT. V and J are TRBV10-1 and TRBJ2-3, with D tentatively TRBD1 (7 bases). V shed 4 bases and J shed 6 bases, with 17 bases lying between them. The CDR3 is 15 amino acids. CDR1 is WNHNN and CDR2 is SYGVQD in the germline V gene (reference sequence).

This clonotype was seen a handful of times. V is TRBV29-1 and J is TRBJ1-1, with D possibly matching TRBD1 (5 bases). The CDR3 covers 12 residues. CDR1 is SQVTM, CDR2 ANQGSEA, per germline. With 6 bases removed from V and 1 base from J, the gap between germline ends came to 9 bases. This CDR3 is CSVLDTNTEAFF. In DNA, the CDR3 is TGCAGCGTGTTGGACACGAACACTGAAGCTTTCTTT. The whole variable domain, remainder taken from reference TRBV29-1 and TRBJ1-1, is SAVISQKPSRDICQRGTSLTIQCQVDSQVTMMFWYRQQPGQSLTLIATANQGSEATYESGFVIDKFPISRPNLTFSTLTVSNMSPEDSSIYLCSVLDTNTEAFFGQGTRLTVV.